This TCR beta chain is from a study of cytomegalovirus exposure and HLA in healthy donors. About the study: Among around 180 million T cells, an earlier analysis found 117 million unique TCR beta sequences. Findings of the study overall: Researchers reported in a later analysis that common viral pathogens appeared linked to several top clusters. TCR beta chains numbering roughly 150 were designated cytomegalovirus-associated. Prediction of most subjects' HLA-A and HLA-B alleles by TCR beta sequences was reportedly accurate.

CDR3 length: 13 residues. V dropped 3 bases and J dropped 4 bases, with 10 bases sitting between them. Per the germline V gene, CDR1 is SGHNT and CDR2 is YYREEE (reference sequence). As for this clone: Its specificity is not known.

Vbeta (60) and Jbeta (13) primers were used in the PCR. Libraries were prepared by immunoSEQ multiplex PCR; TCRdb keeps only in-frame clonotypes and omits some of them. Among about 110,000 clones listed, almost 70% were seen once. The sequencing input was PBMCs. The source is a young man in good health and CMV-seropositive. The J gene is TRBJ1-1, the V gene TRBV5-4, with a tentative D call TRBD1 (6 bases). CDR3 bases: TGTGCCAGCAGCTCCAGGGGCGGCACTGAAGCTTTCTTT. The encoded protein is CASSSRGGTEAFF.